This T cell receptor (beta chain) was sequenced in a study of T cell repertoires in cytomegalovirus infection. Study details: Carrying CMV and the relevant HLA type showed in public TCR beta signatures. Study-level results: Predominance within the ex vivo response was attributable to HLA-C-restricted CMV-specific TCR beta clonotypes. There were carriers of CMV plus the relevant HLA, and cumulative public TCR beta family frequency identified them.

Note on this clonotype: Its target is not known.

Trimming took 2 bases from V and 7 from J; bases not matched to a gene: 9. CDR1 SGHTA and CDR2 FQGNSA come from the germline V gene. This CDR3 spans 15 amino acids. Via MiXCR, TCRdb re-called the reads, giving one row per CDR3 protein. Here the sample spans approximately 700,000 distinct CDR3 sequences, 35% to 45% being singletons. This clonotype was sampled from a human donor in good health (CMV status not recorded). Some clones in this sample may be carry-over from other donors' samples. Specimen: PBMCs. This rearrangement joins TRBV7-2 to TRBJ2-5, with TRBD2 identical over 8 bases. This CDR3 is CASSLNVPGGGTQYF. CDR3 nucleotides: TGTGCCAGCAGCTTAAACGTCCCGGGAGGGGGGACCCAGTACTTC.